This is a list of T cell receptor beta chains from one sample in a study of T cells in localized non-small cell lung cancer. The data were produced by immunoSEQ multiplex PCR, yet TCRdb's version contains in-frame clones alone and is incomplete. The data hold more than 30,000 clones, with around 90% observed a single time. Source: peripheral blood mononuclear cells, taken before any cancer treatment. The source of these receptors is a man aged 40 to 70 with stage III lung adenocarcinoma. CDR3s include the opening cysteine and the closing phenylalanine or tryptophan. D genes are given only for firm matches. The size field is filled for only some rows; it gives once, few, many or a size class.

cdr3_aa	cdr3_nt	d_call	j_call	cdr3_length	v_call	clone_size
CASRAGTGQETQYF	TGCGCCAGCAGGGCCGGGACAGGGCAAGAGACCCAGTACTTC	TRBD1	TRBJ2-5	14	TRBV5-1	.
CAWAQGNQPQHF	TGTGCCTGGGCACAGGGTAATCAGCCCCAGCATTTT	.	TRBJ1-5	12	TRBV30	.
CASSILPGSYEQYF	TGTGCCAGTAGTATTTTGCCAGGTTCCTACGAGCAGTACTTC	.	TRBJ2-7	14	TRBV19	.
CASRDRRLNTEAFF	TGTGCCAGCAGGGACAGGCGCCTGAACACTGAAGCTTTCTTT	TRBD1	TRBJ1-1	14	TRBV6-5	.
CASSPQGLNPYEQYF	TGTGCCAGCTCACCACAGGGATTAAACCCCTACGAGCAGTACTTC	.	TRBJ2-7	15	TRBV18	.
CASSARWTEAFF	TGTGCCAGCAGCGCCCGCTGGACTGAAGCTTTCTTT	.	TRBJ1-1	12	TRBV6-1	.
CASRKTGGAYGYTF	TGTGCCAGCAGAAAAACAGGGGGCGCTTATGGCTACACCTTC	TRBD1	TRBJ1-2	14	TRBV5-6	once
CASSSGRGGTYEQYF	TGCGCCAGCAGCTCTGGGCGCGGTGGGACCTACGAGCAGTACTTC	.	TRBJ2-7	15	TRBV5-1	.
CASSIRTAAAYSNYGYTF	TGTGCCAGCAGCATACGGACAGCGGCCGCATATTCTAACTATGGCTACACCTTC	.	TRBJ1-2	18	TRBV5-4	.
CASGFIRGGNPGNTIYF	TGTGCTAGTGGTTTTATCCGAGGGGGAAATCCTGGAAACACCATATATTTT	.	TRBJ1-3	17	TRBV12-5	once
CASTGSSNQPQHF	TGTGCCAGCACAGGGTCTAGCAATCAGCCCCAGCATTTT	.	TRBJ1-5	13	TRBV2	.
CASSPQTGTGVEKLFF	TGTGCCAGCAGTCCCCAAACCGGGACAGGGGTTGAAAAACTGTTTTTT	TRBD1	TRBJ1-4	16	TRBV28	.
CASSLRDRGSPLHF	TGTGCCAGCAGCCTCCGGGACAGGGGTTCACCCCTCCACTTT	TRBD1	TRBJ1-6	14	TRBV5-4	.
CASSLSMWADTQYF	TGTGCCAGCAGTTTATCTATGTGGGCAGATACGCAGTATTTT	.	TRBJ2-3	14	TRBV27	.
CASSSRGSYGEKLFF	TGTGCCAGCAGTTCCCGGGGATCGTACGGTGAAAAACTGTTTTTT	.	TRBJ1-4	15	TRBV28	once
CASSFYRSLGSEQYF	TGTGCCAGCAGCTTTTACCGATCACTAGGCAGCGAGCAGTACTTC	.	TRBJ2-7	15	TRBV5-4	once
CASSFSMNTEAFF	TGTGCCAGCAGCTTCTCGATGAACACTGAAGCTTTCTTT	.	TRBJ1-1	13	TRBV7-6	.
CASSVDAGGGNEQFF	TGTGCCAGCAGCGTAGATGCGGGGGGTGGCAATGAGCAGTTCTTC	TRBD2	TRBJ2-1	15	TRBV9	once
CASSQGVAGALDEQFF	TGCGCCAGCAGTCAGGGGGTAGCGGGGGCTTTGGATGAGCAGTTCTTC	TRBD2	TRBJ2-1	16	TRBV10-1	.
CASSVAGGQTYEQYF	TGTGCCAGCAGCGTAGCTGGCGGCCAGACCTACGAGCAGTACTTC	.	TRBJ2-7	15	TRBV9	.
CASSFNLGDSLADTQYF	TGTGCCAGCAGCTTCAACCTTGGGGACTCACTGGCGGATACGCAGTATTTT	.	TRBJ2-3	17	TRBV7-9	.
CASSQRGLTNEETQYF	TGTGCCAGCAGCCAACGAGGGTTGACGAACGAAGAGACCCAGTACTTC	.	TRBJ2-5	16	TRBV4-2	.
CAWSVSFTILPNGYTF	TGTGCCTGGAGTGTCAGTTTCACCATCTTACCGAATGGCTACACCTTC	.	TRBJ1-2	16	TRBV30	.
CASSPQPGGASYEQYF	TGTGCCAGCTCACCACAGCCAGGGGGCGCCTCCTACGAGCAGTACTTC	TRBD1	TRBJ2-7	16	TRBV18	.
CASSLRPGTGNGYTF	TGTGCCAGCAGCTTACGCCCCGGGACTGGGAATGGCTACACCTTC	.	TRBJ1-2	15	TRBV7-3	.
CASRAQGLGAGNTIYF	TGTGCCAGCAGAGCACAGGGGTTGGGGGCTGGAAACACCATATATTTT	TRBD1	TRBJ1-3	16	TRBV25-1	.
CASSFVPGQGARPLTTTTEKLFF	TGTGCCAGCAGTTTCGTCCCGGGACAGGGGGCTAGGCCCCTCACGACGACGACGGAAAAACTGTTTTTT	TRBD1	TRBJ1-4	23	TRBV28	once
CASSPEGQGAPGYTF	TGTGCCAGCAGCCCCGAGGGACAGGGGGCGCCTGGCTACACCTTC	TRBD1	TRBJ1-2	15	TRBV7-3	.
CASSLSSGSSGNTIYF	TGCGCCAGCAGCTTATCATCGGGTAGCTCTGGAAACACCATATATTTT	.	TRBJ1-3	16	TRBV5-1	.
CASSPRASSYEQYF	TGTGCCAGCAGCCCCAGGGCCTCCTCCTACGAGCAGTACTTC	.	TRBJ2-7	14	TRBV7-8	.
CASSSSTGQGPLSRGYTF	TGTGCCAGCAGTTCCTCTACGGGACAGGGGCCCCTTTCGCGAGGCTACACCTTC	TRBD1	TRBJ1-2	18	TRBV28	.
CASSILAGSGEQYF	TGTGCCAGCAGTATACTAGCGGGGTCTGGCGAGCAGTACTTC	TRBD2	TRBJ2-7	14	TRBV6-4	.
CSVEVSTWDRLTYGYTF	TGCAGCGTTGAAGTATCTACCTGGGACCGCCTGACGTATGGCTACACCTTC	.	TRBJ1-2	17	TRBV29-1	.
CASSGSSYNSPLHF	TGTGCCAGCAGCGGGAGCTCCTATAATTCACCCCTCCACTTT	.	TRBJ1-6	14	TRBV28	.
CASSQDWPGNIYEQYF	TGCGCCAGCAGCCAAGATTGGCCAGGGAACATCTACGAGCAGTACTTC	.	TRBJ2-7	16	TRBV4-1	.
CASSQGTGETSGIGYTF	TGCGCCAGCAGTCAGGGGACAGGGGAGACCAGTGGGATAGGCTACACCTTC	TRBD1	TRBJ1-2	17	TRBV23-1	.
CASSTTGGLEYSPLHF	TGTGCCAGCAGCACCACAGGGGGCTTGGAGTATTCACCCCTCCACTTT	TRBD1	TRBJ1-6	16	TRBV5-5	.
CASSHGLAGPTGELFF	TGTGCCAGCAGTCACGGACTAGCGGGGCCGACCGGGGAGCTGTTTTTT	TRBD2	TRBJ2-2	16	TRBV6-6	.
CASSLARQGAVYGYTF	TGTGCCAGCAGCTTAGCGCGGCAGGGGGCCGTCTATGGCTACACCTTC	TRBD1	TRBJ1-2	16	TRBV7-2	.
CASSRTGANEKLFF	TGTGCCAGCAGTCGGACCGGGGCTAATGAAAAACTGTTTTTT	.	TRBJ1-4	14	TRBV28	.
CASSLYPGVNQPQHF	TGCGCCAGCAGCTTGTACCCAGGGGTGAATCAGCCCCAGCATTTT	.	TRBJ1-5	15	TRBV5-1	.
CASSSGTSGVTDTQYF	TGTGCCAGCAGCTCCGGGACTAGCGGGGTCACAGATACGCAGTATTTT	TRBD2	TRBJ2-3	16	TRBV5-5	.
CASSVGPSRDYEQYF	TGTGCCAGCAGCGTAGGGCCGTCTAGAGACTACGAGCAGTACTTC	.	TRBJ2-7	15	TRBV9	.
CASSPLFSGGQFSYEQYF	TGTGCCAGCAGCCCCCTCTTTAGCGGGGGACAGTTCTCCTACGAGCAGTACTTC	TRBD2	TRBJ2-7	18	TRBV7-8	.
CASSYSGSYEQYF	TGTGCCAGCAGTTACTCGGGATCCTACGAGCAGTACTTC	.	TRBJ2-7	13	TRBV6-6	.
CASINAGLSSANEQFF	TGTGCCAGCATCAATGCGGGACTATCCTCGGCTAATGAGCAGTTCTTC	TRBD2	TRBJ2-1	16	TRBV6-6	.
CASSLGRSGSYGYTF	TGTGCCAGCAGTTTGGGGCGCAGTGGGTCCTATGGCTACACCTTC	.	TRBJ1-2	15	TRBV28	.
CASSYGPRSTDTQYF	TGTGCCAGCAGCTACGGCCCTCGCAGCACAGATACGCAGTATTTT	.	TRBJ2-3	15	TRBV11-1	.
CASSLDTSGGTLSTQYF	TGCGCCAGCAGCTTGGATACTAGCGGGGGGACCCTATCGACCCAGTACTTC	TRBD2	TRBJ2-5	17	TRBV5-1	.
CAISAGASGGARRTGELFF	TGTGCCATCAGTGCCGGGGCTAGCGGGGGGGCGCGGCGCACCGGGGAGCTGTTTTTT	TRBD2	TRBJ2-2	19	TRBV10-3	once
CASSETRQGRRGYTF	TGTGCCAGCAGCGAAACGCGACAGGGTCGTCGGGGCTACACCTTC	TRBD1	TRBJ1-2	15	TRBV6-1	.
CASSRTGTGGLKTQYF	TGTGCCAGCTCACGGACCGGGACAGGGGGTCTAAAGACCCAGTACTTC	TRBD1	TRBJ2-5	16	TRBV18	.
CASSWGTSGGLYEQYF	TGTGCCAGCAGCTGGGGGACTAGCGGGGGACTCTACGAGCAGTACTTC	TRBD2	TRBJ2-7	16	TRBV5-6	few
CASSLAALAGRYEQYF	TGTGCCAGCAGCTTAGCCGCGCTAGCTGGCCGCTACGAGCAGTACTTC	.	TRBJ2-7	16	TRBV7-2	few
CASSLGWGLLDNEQFF	TGTGCCAGCAGCTTGGGTTGGGGGTTATTGGACAATGAGCAGTTCTTC	.	TRBJ2-1	16	TRBV5-6	.